This section outlines one T cell receptor (beta chain) sequence together with its context. This clonotype was observed many times. There is no known antigen for this receptor. Within one base of it there is no much larger clone, and no base qualities were kept. The data were taken from a study of Graves' ophthalmopathy and Graves' hyperthyroidism (dated by TCRdb to 2017 to 2018). About the full investigation: A patient counted as having stable hyperthyroidism if there was no progression to ophthalmopathy within 18 months of follow-up. TCR beta repertoire signatures were used to distinguish Graves' ophthalmopathy from Graves' hyperthyroidism and to predict progression to ophthalmopathy. Following sample collection, hyperthyroidism patients were given methimazole at a starting dose of 30 mg daily, and ophthalmopathy patients were given high-dose intravenous methylprednisolone. For independent validation, a separate cohort was made up of 18 to 20 hyperthyroidism patients plus 17 patients who later progressed from hyperthyroidism to ophthalmopathy. To explore V-J signatures distinguishing ophthalmopathy from hyperthyroidism, a discovery set of around 97 patients (about 44 ophthalmopathy, 55 to 60 stable hyperthyroidism) was enrolled. In total, approximately 140 blood samples were TCR-sequenced: 40 to 45 ophthalmopathy, under 80 hyperthyroidism and some 17 hyperthyroidism-to-ophthalmopathy patients. In several hyperthyroidism patients, the T-cell repertoires found in thyroid tissue were compared with those found in blood. The paper's findings and limits, for the study overall: In cross-validation, the 13-signature model distinguished ophthalmopathy from stable hyperthyroidism with 85% to 90% sensitivity and about 81% specificity, and in the test set the corresponding values were around 80% and 75%. Sample size was not statistically predetermined, and group allocation was not concealed from the investigators. Most expanded thyroid clonotypes with frequency above 0.001 were also detected in blood, suggesting blood repertoires may reflect the thyroid immune response. In validation, the model predicted ophthalmopathy progression with about 71% sensitivity and 72.22% specificity; some 13 predicted patients were CT-confirmed with GO in a median of about 6.2 months.

For repertoire sequencing, TCR beta CDR3 regions were amplified from RNA transcripts. The first round of RT-PCR was done with HTBI primers and the Qiagen OneStep RT-PCR kit, and was followed by a second round of multiplex PCR, then size selection and purification. The libraries underwent paired-end sequencing with 100 bp reads on an Illumina HiSeq2000. As for the authors' bioinformatics: SOAPnuke was used to process the reads, removing any read that contained adapters or uncalled bases, had a mean Phred below 15, or lacked an exact match to the constant primer or identifier. COPE v1.2.5 was used to merge high-quality paired reads. Each unique nucleotide sequence was treated as a clonotype, and MiTCR v1.1 was used to align the clonotypes to the IMGT TRB V, D and J references. Analysis was restricted to V-J combinations with a frequency above 0.0001, which covered over 98% of repertoires. A TCR clonal expansion and chaos score per V-J combination was defined as the ratio of F50 clonal expansion to chaos observed in the TCRdist matrix. Welch's t-statistics and random forest were used to reduce the features to about 14 V-J combinations, which were then used as input to a naive Bayes classifier. Thyroid-blood repertoire similarity was quantified with the Morisita-Horn index. TCRdb reworked the public reads: Q25 trimming with fastp, MiXCR clone assembly, productive beta chains retained. A single entry per CDR3 protein holds the most common genes and DNA from its merged rows. TCRdb, rather than the study authors, made the V and J calls. A total of 900,000 to 1,200,000 distinct CDR3 sequences appear in this sample, about two fifths of them only once. The top ten clones comprise more than 9.5% of the sample.

Hyperthyroidism patients were newly diagnosed, with disease duration under 2 months, and aged 18 to 65 years. Patients with other autoimmune diseases, uncontrolled infections, pregnancy or lactation were excluded from the study. Diagnosis relied on clinical symptoms, serum thyroxine, TRAb, thyroid ultrasound and orbital computed tomography. Total RNA was extracted with Trizol reagent and quality-checked on an Agilent 2100 Bioanalyzer. The origin of this receptor is an adult man with Graves' hyperthyroidism. The material sequenced was peripheral blood or thyroid tissue (not recorded which).

The DNA sequence follows: TGTGCCAGCAGCTTCCGAGCCGGGACAGGGCTAGCGGGAGTTGGATACGAGCAGTACTTC. Its protein product is CASSFRAGTGLAGVGYEQYF. The chain is assembled from TRBV7-8 and TRBJ2-7; the D gene is possibly TRBD2, with 10 bases matching. V is cut by 3 bases and J by 4 bases, and the space between the germline ends is 31 bases. The CDR3 numbers 20 residues from cysteine through phenylalanine. The only DNA kept is the CDR3, 60 bases in frame from the first base. For CDR1 and CDR2, the germline V gene lists SGHVS and FQNEAQ.